Sequencing of this T cell receptor (beta chain) was carried out in a study of PD-1 blockade in classical Hodgkin lymphoma. General study points: There remain no defined causes for the repertoire differences, which possibly reflect disease activity or prior therapy. Compared with healthy donors, newly diagnosed patients reportedly showed lower baseline TCR diversity.

This CDR3 has 13 residues. CDR1 and CDR2 from the germline V gene are GTSNPN and SVGIG (reference sequence). Deletions cut 3 bases from V and 5 bases from J, with 13 bases between. Patients all relapsed after autologous stem cell transplantation, and there was variation in brentuximab vedotin exposure. Purification of CD4+ T cells from thawed PBMCs was achieved by magnetic negative selection. Reported best responses ranged across complete response, partial response or progressive disease. Worth noting for this clone: Its antigen is unidentified.

The table came from immunoSEQ multiplex PCR; TCRdb's copy has only in-frame clones and leaves some out. The repertoire holds approximately 30,000 clones, with 60% to 85% as singletons. This sequence was found in a human donor with classical Hodgkin lymphoma. Sequences were derived from CD4+ T cells from blood, sampled at baseline. The rearrangement uses TRBV30 and TRBJ2-5; D unclear. CDR3 in DNA: TGTGCCTGGAGAGACATTGGGTTGGAGACCCAGTACTTC. It specifies CAWRDIGLETQYF.